This T cell receptor beta chain is drawn from a study of shared T cell receptors in the human thymus. Here immunoSEQ multiplex PCR was the method, and the copy in TCRdb shows in-frame clones only, minus some. Among hundreds of thousands of clones listed, more than 85% were seen once. V lost 5 bases and J 2 bases, leaving 16 bases between the germline ends. Germline CDR1 reads SGHDT; CDR2 reads YYEEEE. The CDR3 length is 15 residues. The chain joins TRBV5-6 to TRBJ2-5, with a weak D call TRBD2 (6 bases). The material sequenced was thymocytes. This TCR was recovered from a human donor. The CDR3 loop is CASRGGRRPQETQYF. In DNA, the CDR3 is TGTGCCAGCAGGGGGGGACGGCGACCTCAAGAGACCCAGTACTTC.